The source of this T cell receptor (beta chain) is a study of cytomegalovirus exposure and HLA in healthy donors. General study results and limits: Most TCR beta V segments were productive about 87% or about 30% of the time in an earlier analysis. In a later analysis, TCR beta V- and J-gene trimming showed a link to a missense DCLRE1C variant. Later analysis reportedly placed an Asian-associated ancestry cluster below the roughly 630-donor mean in N-insertions.

The V gene lost 2 bases and the J gene lost 4 bases, with 10 bases spanning the gap. Germline V gene lookup returns CDR1 MNHNS and CDR2 SASEGT. This CDR3 region has 14 residues. About this clone: Antigen: not known.

A multiplex PCR was run with 60 Vbeta primers and 13 Jbeta primers. Generated by immunoSEQ multiplex PCR, the TCRdb table keeps only in-frame clones and is missing some. This table holds just over 150,000 clones, around nine tenths found once. Sequencing was done on a sample of PBMCs. The receptor comes from a woman between 18 and 29 years old in good health and CMV-seronegative. The chain carries TRBV6-1 and TRBJ2-3, with D tentatively TRBD1 (5 bases). CDR3 sequence reads: CASSERKTADTQYF. The CDR3 DNA reads TGTGCCAGCAGTGAACGTAAGACAGCAGATACGCAGTATTTT.